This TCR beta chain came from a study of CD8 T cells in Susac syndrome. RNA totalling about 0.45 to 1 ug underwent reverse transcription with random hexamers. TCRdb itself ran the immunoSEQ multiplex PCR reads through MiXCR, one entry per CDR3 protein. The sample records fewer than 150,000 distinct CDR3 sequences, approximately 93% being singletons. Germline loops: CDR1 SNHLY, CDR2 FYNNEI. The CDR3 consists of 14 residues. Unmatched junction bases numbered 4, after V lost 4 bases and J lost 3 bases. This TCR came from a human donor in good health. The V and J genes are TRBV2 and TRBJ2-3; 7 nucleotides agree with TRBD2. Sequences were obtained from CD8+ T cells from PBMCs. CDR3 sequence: CASSGGGTTDTQYF. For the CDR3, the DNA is TGTGCCAGCAGTGGGGGAGGGACGACAGATACGCAGTATTTT. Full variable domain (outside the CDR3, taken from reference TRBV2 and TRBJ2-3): EPEVTQTPSHQVTQMGQEVILRCVPISNHLYFYWYRQILGQKVEFLVSFYNNEISEKSEIFDDQFSVERPDGSNFTLKIRSTKLEDSAMYFCASSGGGTTDTQYFGPGTRLTVL.